The rows below give T cell receptor beta chains drawn from one sample of a study of OX40 agonist ivuxolimab in advanced cancers. The assay was immunoSEQ multiplex PCR, and TCRdb's table has in-frame clones only and misses some. Among about 110,000 clones listed, approximately 90% were seen once. The material was CD4+ or CD8+ T cells sorted from blood, obtained in a trial of the OX40 agonist ivuxolimab. All receptors derive from an adult with an advanced solid tumor such as melanoma, head and neck, liver or kidney cancer. Each CDR3 is given with its conserved first and last residue. A D gene is named only where the DNA matches it firmly. Expanded clones get a size class; other rows say once, few or many, or leave the size out.

v_gene	j_gene	abundance	d_gene	CDR3nt	CDR3aa
TRBV28	TRBJ1-4	NA	NA	TGTGCCAGCAGCAAACGGAGGGGCCATGAAAAACTGTTTTTT	CASSKRRGHEKLFF
TRBV4-3	TRBJ2-7	NA	NA	TGCGCCAGCAGCCAAGATGCAGGAATAAGCGAGCAGTACTTC	CASSQDAGISEQYF
TRBV5-1	TRBJ2-5	NA	NA	TGCGCCAGCAGCTTGGGGGCGACTGATTCGGGAGAGACCCAGTACTTC	CASSLGATDSGETQYF
TRBV29-1	TRBJ1-1	NA	NA	TGCAGCGTTAAGGGGCAGACTTCGAACACTGAAGCTTTCTTT	CSVKGQTSNTEAFF
TRBV12-5	TRBJ2-3	NA	NA	TGTGCTAGTGGTTTCTTAACGGGGGCGGCGGATACGCAGTATTTT	CASGFLTGAADTQYF
TRBV7-6	TRBJ1-3	NA	NA	TGTGCCAGCAGCCCTCGGACAGTACCCTCTGGAAACACCATATATTTT	CASSPRTVPSGNTIYF
TRBV4-1	TRBJ2-1	NA	NA	TGCGCCAGCAGCCAAGATCTCGTGATGGGCGGGTACAATGAGCAGTTCTTC	CASSQDLVMGGYNEQFF
TRBV6-1	TRBJ1-5	NA	NA	TGTGCCAGCAGGTTGGACGGGAATCAGCCCCAGCATTTT	CASRLDGNQPQHF
TRBV5-1	TRBJ2-2	NA	TRBD1	TGCGCCAGCAGTTCAGGGGGTTCTGGGGAGCTGTTTTTT	CASSSGGSGELFF
TRBV4-3	TRBJ1-1	NA	NA	TGCGCCAGCAGCCTCTCAGGGGCCCTGAACACTGAAGCTTTCTTT	CASSLSGALNTEAFF
TRBV2	TRBJ1-6	once	NA	TGTGCCAGCAGCCCCCGTATGGGGGGAGGTTCACCCCTCCACTTT	CASSPRMGGGSPLHF
TRBV30	TRBJ2-2	NA	NA	TGTGCCTGGGAAGAAGGGCGAACCGGGGAGCTGTTTTTT	CAWEEGRTGELFF
TRBV15	TRBJ2-3	NA	NA	TGTGCCACCAGCCCCCGATCAGATACGCAGTATTTT	CATSPRSDTQYF
TRBV30	TRBJ1-1	NA	TRBD1	TGTGCCTGGAGCGAACAGGGGGCGGTGGTCACTGAAGCTTTCTTT	CAWSEQGAVVTEAFF
TRBV28	TRBJ2-7	NA	NA	TGTGCCAGCAGTTTATCGGCCTACGAGCAGTACTTC	CASSLSAYEQYF
TRBV6-9	TRBJ2-7	few	NA	TGTGCCATCCCTTGTAGGGCTGGAAGCTCCTACGAGCAGTACTTC	CAIPCRAGSSYEQYF
TRBV19	TRBJ2-5	NA	NA	TGTGCCAGTAGAGACTTCCAAGAGACCCAGTACTTC	CASRDFQETQYF
TRBV5-1	TRBJ2-3	NA	NA	TGCGCCAGCCGAAATGCAGATACGCAGTATTTT	CASRNADTQYF
TRBV7-9	TRBJ1-1	NA	NA	TGTGCCAGCAGCTTACATGGCAGGAACACTGAAGCTTTCTTT	CASSLHGRNTEAFF
TRBV6-1	TRBJ1-1	NA	NA	TGTGCCAGCAGTAGCAGACAGGCAAAATCGGAAGCTTTCTTT	CASSSRQAKSEAFF
TRBV6-5	TRBJ1-4	NA	NA	TGTGCCAGCAGTTACGAGGGGCGGCCTTTTGAAAAACTGTTTTTT	CASSYEGRPFEKLFF
TRBV5-4	TRBJ1-1	NA	NA	TGTGCCAGCAGCTTGGGGCGGCAGATGAACACTGAAGCTTTCTTT	CASSLGRQMNTEAFF
TRBV9	TRBJ1-6	once	NA	TGTGCCAGCAGCGTAGGGCAGGGTTCTTCACCCCTCCACTTT	CASSVGQGSSPLHF
TRBV6-5	TRBJ1-5	NA	NA	TGTGCCAGCAGTTACTCGGCCGCAGGGACTCAGCCCCAGCATTTT	CASSYSAAGTQPQHF
TRBV6-5	TRBJ1-1	NA	NA	TGTGCCAGCAGTTACTCCTCAGGAGGCCGAGAAGCTTTCTTT	CASSYSSGGREAFF
TRBV7-3	TRBJ1-2	NA	NA	TGTGCCAGCAGCTTCCTCCCGGGACATGGCTACACCTTC	CASSFLPGHGYTF
TRBV28	TRBJ1-5	NA	NA	TGTGCCAGCAGTAAGGGGGGGGATCAGCCCCAGCATTTT	CASSKGGDQPQHF
TRBV27	TRBJ2-7	NA	NA	TGTGCCAGCAGTTTAAGGAGACTGAATCTCGACGAGCAGTACTTC	CASSLRRLNLDEQYF
TRBV21-1	TRBJ2-3	NA	NA	TGTGCCAGCAGCAAAGTTCGGCTAGCTAAGGCTAGCACAGATACGCAGTATTTT	CASSKVRLAKASTDTQYF
TRBV7-9	TRBJ1-6	NA	NA	TGTGCCAGCAGCCCCGGGGGGACGGACAATTCACCCCTCCACTTT	CASSPGGTDNSPLHF
TRBV4-1	TRBJ2-7	few	NA	TGCGCCAGCAGCCAAGATGGAGCGGAAAGCTCCTACGAGCAGTACTTC	CASSQDGAESSYEQYF
TRBV7-9	TRBJ1-4	once	NA	TGTGCCAGCAGCGGCGGGGGCGTAACTAATGAAAAACTGTTTTTT	CASSGGGVTNEKLFF
TRBV19	TRBJ1-5	once	NA	TGTGCCAGTAGTATACACGGGACAAATAGCAATCAGCCCCAGCATTTT	CASSIHGTNSNQPQHF
TRBV9	TRBJ2-3	NA	TRBD2	TGTGCCAGCAGCGTAGATGGTAGCGGGGGGGGCACAGATACGCAGTATTTT	CASSVDGSGGGTDTQYF
TRBV10-3	TRBJ1-1	NA	TRBD1	TGTGCCACCACTTGGACAGGTCCAGGCCAAAACACTGAAGCTTTCTTT	CATTWTGPGQNTEAFF
TRBV7-2	TRBJ1-5	few	NA	TGTGCCAGCAGCTTGGGTGGGCAGGGCGGTCAGCCCCAGCATTTT	CASSLGGQGGQPQHF
TRBV4-3	TRBJ2-1	NA	NA	TGCGCCAGCAGTCATGGGACGGAGGATGAGCAGTTCTTC	CASSHGTEDEQFF
TRBV6-5	TRBJ1-5	NA	NA	TGTGCCAGCAGTTATAGGGTTCGACAGCCCCAGCATTTT	CASSYRVRQPQHF
TRBV7-2	TRBJ2-3	NA	TRBD2	TGTGCCAGCAGCCCCCAATCCTTACTAGCGGGGGGGCGCACAGATACGCAGTATTTT	CASSPQSLLAGGRTDTQYF
TRBV27	TRBJ1-2	NA	TRBD1	TGTGCCAGCAGTTTAGGGACAGGCAACTATGGCTACACCTTC	CASSLGTGNYGYTF
TRBV28	TRBJ2-7	NA	TRBD2	TGTGCCAGCAGTTCGATAGCGGGCTACGAGCAGTACTTC	CASSSIAGYEQYF
TRBV27	TRBJ2-3	NA	NA	TGTGCCAGCAGGCAGAGAGAGGATACGCAGTATTTT	CASRQREDTQYF
TRBV2	TRBJ2-2	NA	TRBD1	TGTGCCAGCAGTAGGACAGGTTACGACACCGGGGAGCTGTTTTTT	CASSRTGYDTGELFF
TRBV30	TRBJ2-1	NA	NA	TGTGCCTGGACCGGGGCGGGATCAGGGAATGAGCAGTTCTTC	CAWTGAGSGNEQFF
TRBV6-1	TRBJ1-1	NA	NA	TGTGCCAGCAGTGGGCAGGGGTGGACTGAAGCTTTCTTT	CASSGQGWTEAFF
TRBV11-2	TRBJ1-1	NA	TRBD1	TGTGCCAGCAGCTCGGGACAGACCATGAACACTGAAGCTTTCTTT	CASSSGQTMNTEAFF
TRBV6-6	TRBJ2-7	NA	NA	TGTGCCAGCAGTATGTTCTTCTACGAGCAGTACTTC	CASSMFFYEQYF
TRBV7-2	TRBJ1-1	NA	NA	TGTGCCAGCAGCTTAGAGTCCAATCTGAACACTGAAGCTTTCTTT	CASSLESNLNTEAFF
TRBV6-6	TRBJ1-4	NA	TRBD1	TGTGCCAGCAGGGGGACAGAGGGAGTGTTTTTT	CASRGTEGVFF
TRBV7-2	TRBJ2-3	few	TRBD1	TGTGCCAGCAGCCCCATGACAGGGAACACAGATACGCAGTATTTT	CASSPMTGNTDTQYF
TRBV10-3	TRBJ1-1	NA	TRBD1	TGTGCCATCAGTGAGGGGGGACAGGGGCGCACTGAAGCTTTCTTT	CAISEGGQGRTEAFF
TRBV28	TRBJ2-1	once	TRBD2	TGTGCCAGCAGCTATCTAGCGGGAGCCTACAATGAGCAGTTCTTC	CASSYLAGAYNEQFF
TRBV5-1	TRBJ1-4	NA	NA	TGCGCCAGCAGCGAAGGAGAAAAACTGTTTTTT	CASSEGEKLFF
TRBV5-4	TRBJ2-1	NA	NA	TGTGCCAGCAGCTCCTCATACGGGTACAATGAGCAGTTCTTC	CASSSSYGYNEQFF
TRBV5-4	TRBJ1-3	NA	TRBD1	TGTGCCAGCAGCTTGGTCGGGACAGGGGCTGGAAACACCATATATTTT	CASSLVGTGAGNTIYF